Listed below are T cell receptor beta chains from one sample, sequenced in a study of cytomegalovirus exposure and HLA in healthy donors. Profiled with immunoSEQ multiplex PCR; TCRdb holds only in-frame clones, not every one. Counted here are 60,000 to 75,000 clones, more than 70% occurring once; the ten biggest clones make up 9% to 14%. What was sequenced was PBMCs. The receptors come from a woman in her forties in good health and CMV-seropositive. Both conserved end residues are trimmed from each CDR3. Each record gives: J gene, V gene, D gene, CDR3 length, CDR3 protein. The D gene is left open where the match is weak.

TRBJ2-5 | TRBV20-1 | . | 9 | SAREGGAPY
TRBJ2-3 | TRBV19 | . | 13 | ASSITGTSTDTQY
TRBJ2-5 | TRBV5-1 | TRBD1 | 12 | ASSFGQGRETQY
TRBJ1-1 | TRBV2 | . | 12 | ASSVEGGNTEAF
TRBJ1-1 | TRBV7-9 | . | 12 | ASRLALEDTEAF
TRBJ2-2 | TRBV7-3 | . | 14 | ASSLFDTANTGELF
TRBJ1-5 | TRBV28 | . | 12 | ASSPTGSNQPQH
TRBJ2-1 | TRBV5-1 | TRBD2 | 13 | ASAFSGGQYNEQF
TRBJ2-5 | TRBV6-5 | TRBD1 | 13 | ASTTWTGGLETQY
TRBJ2-3 | TRBV5-1 | . | 13 | ASREQGPSTDTQY
TRBJ1-1 | TRBV18 | . | 12 | ASSPGEGHTEAF
TRBJ1-1 | TRBV5-1 | TRBD1 | 13 | ASSQTQGQRTEAF
TRBJ2-3 | TRBV4-2 | TRBD2 | 17 | ASSQAGASGGDSTDTQY
TRBJ1-2 | TRBV9 | . | 12 | ASSVAGAMEGYT
TRBJ2-1 | TRBV5-6 | . | 12 | ASTERGLVNEQF
TRBJ1-6 | TRBV5-4 | TRBD1 | 12 | AIQTGRSDSPLH
TRBJ2-1 | TRBV6-6 | . | 11 | ASSYILGNEQF
TRBJ1-4 | TRBV5-1 | . | 14 | ASSLAFGMFDEKLF
TRBJ2-7 | TRBV29-1 | TRBD1 | 11 | SVPTGVVDEQY
TRBJ1-4 | TRBV5-4 | TRBD1 | 14 | ASSQDTGTGEEKLF
TRBJ2-2 | TRBV19 | . | 12 | ASSPFSNTGELF
TRBJ1-1 | TRBV7-8 | TRBD1 | 12 | ASSPQDRFTEAF
TRBJ1-2 | TRBV4-1 | TRBD1 | 13 | ASSQDNRGYYGYT
TRBJ2-1 | TRBV4-2 | TRBD2 | 16 | ASSPRDGTSGEYNEQF
TRBJ2-7 | TRBV19 | . | 14 | ASSPWDGGQLVEQY
TRBJ2-1 | TRBV7-8 | . | 12 | ASSLAGLNNEQF
TRBJ2-7 | TRBV9 | . | 12 | ASSTWGGPYEQY
TRBJ2-3 | TRBV5-8 | . | 12 | ASSLLQGTDTQY
TRBJ2-5 | TRBV19 | TRBD2 | 11 | ASSGGGGETQY
TRBJ1-3 | TRBV30 | . | 13 | AWSPSGVSGNTIY
TRBJ1-2 | TRBV5-6 | . | 11 | ASSLEGNYGYT
TRBJ2-1 | TRBV5-1 | . | 13 | ASSLDPGGGGEQF
TRBJ2-3 | TRBV20-1 | . | 8 | SAGPDTQY
TRBJ1-5 | TRBV6-1 | . | 12 | ASLKRGSNQPQH
TRBJ1-3 | TRBV7-8 | . | 10 | ASRSQGDTIY
TRBJ1-2 | TRBV6-5 | . | 10 | ASKSGRDGYT
TRBJ2-7 | TRBV9 | TRBD2 | 14 | ASSSGLAGGLYEQY
TRBJ2-1 | TRBV5-1 | . | 14 | ASSLGTSSSYNEQF
TRBJ1-3 | TRBV18 | TRBD1 | 14 | ASSPDRVGAGNTIY
TRBJ2-7 | TRBV27 | TRBD1 | 14 | ASSSVRGRYPYEQY
TRBJ2-3 | TRBV7-7 | . | 13 | ASSLEAGSVDTQY
TRBJ2-7 | TRBV5-6 | . | 12 | ASSLVPSSYEQY
TRBJ1-6 | TRBV30 | TRBD1 | 11 | AYTTGDGSPLH
TRBJ1-5 | TRBV5-8 | . | 10 | ASSGDNQPQH
TRBJ2-3 | TRBV2 | TRBD2 | 12 | ASTVTSIPDTQY
TRBJ1-2 | TRBV6-6 | TRBD1 | 14 | ASSYSGQGHNYGYT
TRBJ1-2 | TRBV6-5 | TRBD1 | 13 | ASRTGKTSGYGYT
TRBJ2-7 | TRBV5-1 | TRBD2 | 13 | ASSSRLAGINEQY
TRBJ2-3 | TRBV5-1 | . | 11 | ASMGGGRDTQY
TRBJ2-3 | TRBV9 | TRBD2 | 12 | ASSKTSFTDTQY
TRBJ1-1 | TRBV18 | TRBD1 | 14 | ASSPPGQGANTEAF
TRBJ2-7 | TRBV5-4 | . | 11 | ASSQRGAYEQY
TRBJ2-7 | TRBV7-8 | TRBD2 | 13 | ASSFLFSGDYEQY
TRBJ2-5 | TRBV19 | . | 12 | ASSQDQAGETQY
TRBJ2-5 | TRBV5-8 | . | 9 | ASSLELTQY